Below are 24 T cell receptor beta chains sequenced from a single sample in a study of blood T cell repertoires in COVID-19. This table comes from immunoSEQ multiplex PCR, and its TCRdb copy is limited to in-frame clones, with some not included. The table has about 280,000 clones, around 89% seen once. The sample comprised peripheral blood. The receptors shown here come from a man aged 40-49 years with acute or convalescent COVID-19.

This chain uses TRBV18 with TRBJ1-5; 9 bases are shared with TRBD1. V shed 6 bases and J 1 base; nucleotides not matched to a gene: 4. The CDR3 is 15 residues long. Germline loops: CDR1 KGHSH, CDR2 LQKENI. The CDR3 nucleotides are TGTGCCAGCTCCTTCGACAGGGGGAGCAATCAGCCCCAGCATTTT. This encodes CASSFDRGSNQPQHF.

This clone was detected only a few times. V gene TRBV19 combines with J gene TRBJ1-1, with TRBD1 as a possible D gene (5 bases). CDR3 length: 11 amino acids. The V end lost 4 bases, the J end lost 10 bases, and 10 bases lay between the germline ends. Germline V gene data show CDR1 as LNHDA and CDR2 as SQIVND (reference sequence). The DNA of the CDR3 is TGTGCCAGTAGTACCCGAAGGGGAGCTTTCTTT. It translates to CASSTRRGAFF. Drawing the rest from reference TRBV19 and TRBJ1-1, the complete variable domain is DGGITQSPKYLFRKEGQNVTLSCEQNLNHDAMYWYRQDPGQGLRLIYYSQIVNDFQKGDIAEGYSVSREKKESFPLTVTSAQKNPTAFYLCASSTRRGAFFGQGTRLTVV.

This clone has just one count. The chain links TRBV18 to TRBJ2-2; D may be TRBD2 (6 bases). This CDR3 has 15 residues. CDR1 is KGHSH and CDR2 is LQKENI in the germline V gene. The ends were cut back, 1 base at V and 2 bases at J, with 8 bases in the middle. CDR3 DNA sequence: TGTGCCAGCTCACCACAGCGGGCTAACACCGGGGAGCTGTTTTTT. This codes for CASSPQRANTGELFF.

This clone was counted once. The V gene is TRBV15, the J gene TRBJ2-6; a weak D match, TRBD1 (6 bases). V was cut by 5 bases and J by 8 bases, with 19 bases left in between. The V gene's germline CDR1 is LNHNV and CDR2 YYDKDF (reference sequence). This CDR3 contains 16 residues. CDR3 protein: CATSPRTSTGTNVLTF. CDR3 coding DNA: TGTGCCACCAGCCCCCGGACCTCTACAGGGACCAACGTCCTGACTTTC.

The chain recombines TRBV5-4 with TRBJ1-1; 10 bases are shared with TRBD1. This CDR3 has 17 residues. Germline V gene sequence: CDR1 SGHNT, CDR2 YYREEE (reference sequence). V was clipped by 0 bases and J by 4 bases; unmatched bases: 9. CDR3 sequence reads: CASSLAGTGAAITEAFF. The CDR3 DNA follows: TGTGCCAGCAGCTTGGCCGGGACAGGGGCGGCGATCACTGAAGCTTTCTTT.

The CDR3 protein is CATSRDLDGTVIPSPLHF. The CDR3 region has the DNA TGTGCCACCAGCAGAGATCTTGACGGGACAGTAATTCCTTCACCCCTCCACTTT. This chain uses TRBV15 with TRBJ1-6; the match to TRBD1 covers 7 bases. The junction had 14 bases not matched to a gene; V was cut back by 0 bases and J by 9 bases. Germline values: CDR1 LNHNV, CDR2 YYDKDF (reference sequence). The length of the CDR3 is 18 residues. Full variable domain (missing parts from reference TRBV15 and TRBJ1-6): DAMVIQNPRYQVTQFGKPVTLSCSQTLNHNVMYWYQQKSSQAPKLLFHYYDKDFNNEADTPDNFQSRRPNTSFCFLDIRSPGLGDTAMYLCATSRDLDGTVIPSPLHFGNGTRLTVT.

The CDR3 loop reads CASSVPGGNTIYF. The CDR3 DNA reads TGCGCCAGCAGTGTTCCAGGTGGAAACACCATATATTTT. J is TRBJ1-3 and V is TRBV10-1; D uncertain. Germline V CDR1 and CDR2: WNHNN, SYGVQD (reference sequence). The germline V and J ends were trimmed by 4 bases and 3 bases, with 7 bases remaining between them. The length of the CDR3 is 13 residues.

The gene calls are TRBV30 and TRBJ1-1; D unclear. This CDR3 contains 13 residues. Trimming took 0 bases from V and 0 from J, leaving 5 bases between them. The V gene's germline CDR1 is GTSNPN and CDR2 SVGIG (reference sequence). CDR3 in DNA: TGTGCCTGGAGTGTGAAGCTGAACACTGAAGCTTTCTTT. Its translation is CAWSVKLNTEAFF.

The sample holds one count of this clone. The chain recombines TRBV6-6 with TRBJ1-2, with D perhaps matching TRBD1 (5 bases). The CDR3 extends over 15 amino acids. The V gene's germline CDR1 is MNHNY and CDR2 SVGAGI (reference sequence). With 8 bases removed from V and 0 bases from J, the gap between germline ends came to 16 bases. CDR3 coding DNA: TGTGCCAGCTCCTTGGGGCGTCCCCCTAACTATGGCTACACCTTC. Its translation is CASSLGRPPNYGYTF.

The chain links TRBV15 to TRBJ1-4; the D gene is possibly TRBD1 (6 bases). Trimming cost V 3 bases and J 5 bases, with 13 bases left between them. This CDR3 spans 15 amino acids. In germline, CDR1 is LNHNV, CDR2 YYDKDF (reference sequence). This chain's CDR3 is CATSSGTRENEKLFF. CDR3 DNA sequence: TGTGCCACCAGCAGCGGGACAAGAGAGAATGAAAAACTGTTTTTT.

The rearrangement links TRBV21-1 to TRBJ1-3; no DNA check was done on the table's D call, TRBD1. TRBV21-1 is marked as a pseudogene. The CDR3 runs to 15 residues. CDR3 DNA sequence: TGTGCCAGCCTGATCCAGGACAGTCTAAGAAACACCATATATTTT. Protein product: CASLIQDSLRNTIYF.

The chain links TRBV13 to TRBJ2-7; 10 bases map to TRBD1. Looked up from germline, CDR1 is PRHDT and CDR2 is FYEKMQ (reference sequence). J gave up 3 bases and V 5 bases, and 4 bases lay outside the gene matches. The CDR3 has 14 amino acids. The CDR3 is CASSPGQGGYEQYF. In DNA form, the CDR3 reads TGTGCCAGCAGCCCCGGACAGGGGGGCTACGAGCAGTACTTC.

The rearrangement uses TRBV14 and TRBJ1-2; 7 bases agree with TRBD1. Unmatched junction bases numbered 12, after V lost 4 bases and J lost 4 bases. Germline CDR1 SGHDN, CDR2 FVKESK. This CDR3 region has 16 residues. CDR3 DNA: TGTGCCAGCAGCCGTGCCTGGGACAGCCCACCCTATGGCTACACCTTC. Its translation is CASSRAWDSPPYGYTF.

This clone was detected once. The rearrangement links TRBV24-1 to TRBJ2-1; D uncertain. Germline assignment: CDR1 KGHDR and CDR2 SFDVKD. V lost 0 bases and J lost 3, with 8 bases in between. The CDR3 spans 15 residues. The CDR3 spells CATSDLLDNYNEQFF. The CDR3 DNA reads as TGTGCCACCAGTGATTTGCTTGACAACTACAATGAGCAGTTCTTC.

The genes are TRBV5-4 and TRBJ2-7, with 9 bases identical to TRBD1. The germline CDR1 and CDR2 sequences are SGHNT and YYREEE (reference sequence). V was clipped by 6 bases and J by 6 bases; unmatched bases: 10. This CDR3 spans 14 amino acids. CDR3: CASTRGQGAGEQYF. The CDR3 DNA is TGTGCCAGCACCCGGGGACAGGGAGCAGGCGAGCAGTACTTC.

This clone turned up a few times. The V call is TRBV30, the J call TRBJ1-3, with a possible D match to TRBD1 (5 bases). CDR3 length: 14 residues. Looked up from germline, CDR1 is GTSNPN and CDR2 is SVGIG (reference sequence). Trimming took off 3 bases at V and 0 bases at J, with 9 bases between the two ends. CDR3: CAWSRERSGNTIYF. CDR3 sequence (DNA): TGTGCCTGGAGCAGGGAACGCTCTGGAAACACCATATATTTT.

The chain uses TRBV6-5 and TRBJ2-7; 7 bases match TRBD1. CDR3 length: 13 residues. Trimming at V came to 6 bases and at J to 2 bases, leaving 4 bases not matched to a gene. Germline loops: CDR1 MNHEY, CDR2 SVGAGI. The CDR3 spells CASRRQGPYEQYF. CDR3 sequence (DNA): TGTGCCAGCAGACGACAGGGTCCCTACGAGCAGTACTTC.

J is TRBJ2-1 and V is TRBV11-2; D is perhaps TRBD1 (6 bases). Trimming shortened V by 8 bases and J by 6 bases, and 8 bases separated the two germline ends. Germline values: CDR1 SGHAT, CDR2 FQNNGV. The CDR3 spans 11 residues. CDR3 residues: CASSQGNEQFF. The CDR3 coding sequence is TGTGCCAGCTCACAGGGCAATGAGCAGTTCTTC.

The count of this clone is one. The rearrangement uses TRBV12-5 and TRBJ1-5, with 7 bases identical to TRBD1. Looked up from germline, CDR1 is LGHNT and CDR2 is FRNRAP. The ends lost 1 base at V and 6 bases at J; junction bases unmatched: 15. The CDR3 length is 18 residues. The CDR3 protein is CASGLGAGGTFDAQPQHF. The CDR3 bases are TGTGCTAGTGGTTTGGGCGCAGGGGGTACATTCGATGCTCAGCCCCAGCATTTT.

A few counts support this clone. The chain joins TRBV5-1 to TRBJ1-2; the D is unclear. Germline V gene data show CDR1 as SGHRS and CDR2 as YFSETQ. The CDR3 is made up of 16 amino acids. V was cut by 0 bases and J by 8 bases, with 20 bases left in between. CDR3: CASSLDAGSLARGYTF. The CDR3 DNA is TGCGCCAGCAGCTTGGATGCGGGCTCTCTAGCTCGGGGCTACACCTTC. Complete variable domain (other parts from reference TRBV5-1 and TRBJ1-2): KAGVTQTPRYLIKTRGQQVTLSCSPISGHRSVSWYQQTPGQGLQFLFEYFSETQRNKGNFPGRFSGRQFSNSRSEMNVSTLELGDSALYLCASSLDAGSLARGYTFGSGTRLTVV.

The V call is TRBV30, the J call TRBJ2-2; possibly TRBD2 for D (5 bases). The germline V gene has CDR1 GTSNPN and CDR2 SVGIG (reference sequence). The CDR3 totals 12 residues. The V end lost 4 bases, the J end lost 7 bases, and 10 bases lay between the germline ends. As DNA, the CDR3 is TGTGCCTGGACCCTGGGAGTCGGGGAGCTGTTTTTT. Its translation: CAWTLGVGELFF.

V and J are TRBV5-1 and TRBJ2-1; D might be TRBD1 (6 bases). Per germline, CDR1 SGHRS and CDR2 YFSETQ. The CDR3 consists of 16 residues. Trimming removed 0 bases from V and 0 bases from J, with 10 bases in between. The DNA of the CDR3 is TGCGCCAGCAGCTTGGACCCAGGGGTCTCCTACAATGAGCAGTTCTTC. Translated: CASSLDPGVSYNEQFF.

The chain is built from TRBV7-2 and TRBJ2-2; D ambiguous. Trimming removed 5 bases at V and 0 bases at J, with 10 bases between. The CDR3 totals 15 residues. CDR1 and CDR2 (germline): SGHTA, FQGNSA. CDR3 nucleotide sequence: TGTGCCAGCAGCGTGCAACAGACGAACACCGGGGAGCTGTTTTTT. Translation: CASSVQQTNTGELFF. Supplemented by reference TRBV7-2 and TRBJ2-2, the full variable domain reads GAGVSQSPSNKVTEKGKDVELRCDPISGHTALYWYRQSLGQGLEFLIYFQGNSAPDKSGLPSDRFSAERTGGSVSTLTIQRTQQEDSAVYLCASSVQQTNTGELFFGEGSRLTVL.

J is TRBJ2-3 and V is TRBV7-6, with D tentatively TRBD2 (6 bases). The CDR3 has 13 amino acids. Trimming removed 8 bases at V and 2 bases at J, with 11 bases between. CDR1 is SGHVS, CDR2 FNYEAQ, per germline. CDR3 bases: TGTGCCAGCTCGGACTATGCCACAGATACGCAGTATTTT. This translates into CASSDYATDTQYF.